The next 25 T cell receptor beta chains were all read from a single sample in a study of blood T cell repertoires in COVID-19 (dated by TCRdb to the early 2020s). Library construction relied on the immunoSEQ multiplex PCR assay. This immuneACCESS table, as held by TCRdb, lists in-frame sequences with V and J called but not all clones. Of the missing ones, under half trace to an unresolved V gene in checked studies; the others have no known cause. This sample is represented by a few hundred thousand clones; 86% of them were singletons. The biggest ten clones account for 3.5% to 5% of the sample. The sample consisted of peripheral blood. The receptors shown here come from a man in his fifties or sixties with acute or convalescent COVID-19.

The chain couples TRBV27 to TRBJ1-4; D not certain. The CDR3 is 15 residues long. The germline V gene has CDR1 MNHEY and CDR2 SMNVEV (reference sequence). Trimming left V 5 bases short and J 4 bases short, with 14 bases between. DNA for the CDR3: TGTGCCAGCAGTCCCACCGGAGGGAGTAATGAAAAACTGTTTTTT. The encoded protein is CASSPTGGSNEKLFF.

This clone was detected only once. This rearrangement joins TRBV7-8 to TRBJ2-7; D ambiguous. Between the trimmed V and J ends, which lost 5 bases and 3 bases, there was a span of 11 bases. Germline V CDR1 and CDR2: SGHVS, FQNEAQ. CDR3 length equals 13 residues. The CDR3 coding sequence is TGTGCCAGCAGCGCCCGACTGGACTACGAGCAGTACTTC. This sequence encodes CASSARLDYEQYF.

This clone was observed a single time. The chain combines TRBV11-1 with TRBJ2-1, with 7 bases matching TRBD1. V shed 5 bases, J shed 2 bases, and the junction held 6 bases outside the gene matches. Germline CDR1 is SGHAT and CDR2 is FQDESV (reference sequence). The CDR3 totals 15 residues. Here the CDR3 reads CASSANRGPYNEQFF. For the CDR3, the DNA is TGTGCCAGCAGCGCAAACAGGGGACCCTACAATGAGCAGTTCTTC.

This clone appeared a single time. The chain combines TRBV11-2 with TRBJ1-5; 11 bases match TRBD1. Germline V gives CDR1 SGHAT, CDR2 FQNNGV. V lost 3 bases and J lost 6; bases outside the gene matches: 4. The CDR3 is 15 amino acids. DNA for the CDR3: TGTGCCAGCAGCTTTGGGACAGGGGGTATTCAGCCCCAGCATTTT. This codes for CASSFGTGGIQPQHF.

J is TRBJ1-1 and V is TRBV21-1; no DNA check was done on the table's D call, TRBD1. TRBV21-1 counts as a pseudogene. This CDR3 has 16 amino acids. The CDR3 spells CASSMRQGDLNTEAFF. CDR3 nucleotides: TGTGCCAGCAGCATGCGACAGGGGGACTTGAACACTGAAGCTTTCTTT.

The chain joins TRBV7-3 to TRBJ1-2, with 10 bases that match TRBD1. This CDR3 is built from 15 residues. Per germline, CDR1 SGHTA and CDR2 FQGTGA. J gave up 6 bases and V 0 bases, and 4 bases lay outside the gene matches. The CDR3 sequence is CASSLTDRGRDGYTF. The CDR3 DNA sequence: TGTGCCAGCAGCTTAACTGACAGGGGGCGGGATGGCTACACCTTC.

Note on this clone: The sample contains more than one DNA sequence encoding this CDR3. This chain joins TRBV2 and TRBJ1-5, with 9 positions matching TRBD1. The CDR3 extends over 14 amino acids. V shed 6 bases, J shed 7 bases, and the junction held 7 bases outside the gene matches. Germline CDR1 reads SNHLY; CDR2 reads FYNNEI. The CDR3 sequence: CASSRTGESQPQHF. The CDR3 bases are TGTGCCAGCAGCCGGACAGGGGAAAGCCAGCCCCAGCATTTT.

J is TRBJ1-1 and V is TRBV18; a possible D gene is TRBD1 (6 bases). CDR3 length: 13 residues. The germline gives CDR1 KGHSH, CDR2 LQKENI. Trimming stripped 2 bases from V and 3 bases from J, with 7 bases between. CDR3 residues: CASSPTGYTEAFF. In DNA form, the CDR3 reads TGTGCCAGCTCACCAACAGGGTACACTGAAGCTTTCTTT. Drawing the rest from reference TRBV18 and TRBJ1-1, the complete variable domain is NAGVMQNPRHLVRRRGQEARLRCSPMKGHSHVYWYRQLPEEGLKFMVYLQKENIIDESGMPKERFSAEFPKEGPSILRIQQVVRGDSAAYFCASSPTGYTEAFFGQGTRLTVV.

V and J are TRBV18 and TRBJ2-5; D call uncertain. V lost 0 bases to trimming and J lost 5 bases, with 7 bases between them. CDR1 is KGHSH and CDR2 is LQKENI in the germline V gene. This CDR3 region has 13 residues. The CDR3: CASSPPERETQYF. The DNA of the CDR3 is TGTGCCAGCTCACCACCAGAGAGGGAGACCCAGTACTTC.

This clone was seen a single time. The chain joins TRBV5-1 to TRBJ2-7; TRBD1 aligns across 7 bases. Germline V gene lookup returns CDR1 SGHRS and CDR2 YFSETQ. The V and J ends lost 3 bases and 2 bases, in that order; junction bases with no gene match: 5. CDR3 length equals 14 residues. The CDR3 here is CASSSNRGTYEQYF. The CDR3 bases are TGCGCCAGCAGCTCCAACAGGGGTACCTACGAGCAGTACTTC.

The chain combines TRBV9 with TRBJ2-2; D gene ambiguous. The germline gives CDR1 SGDLS, CDR2 YYNGEE. CDR3 size: 14 residues. The V end lost 1 base, the J end lost 2 bases, and 6 bases lay between the germline ends. CDR3 in amino acids: CASSVSTNTGELFF. The CDR3 DNA reads as TGTGCCAGCAGCGTATCGACTAACACCGGGGAGCTGTTTTTT. Full variable domain (missing parts from reference TRBV9 and TRBJ2-2): DSGVTQTPKHLITATGQRVTLRCSPRSGDLSVYWYQQSLDQGLQFLIQYYNGEERAKGNILERFSAQQFPDLHSELNLSSLELGDSALYFCASSVSTNTGELFFGEGSRLTVL.

The genes are TRBV11-1 and TRBJ2-2, with 10 bases fitting TRBD2. V shed 2 bases, J shed 6 bases, and the junction held 6 bases outside the gene matches. The CDR3 has 16 residues. Germline CDR1 reads SGHAT; CDR2 reads FQDESV (reference sequence). CDR3 in DNA: TGTGCCAGCAGCTTATCCCGGCTAGCGGGGGCCGGGGAGCTGTTTTTT. It yields the protein CASSLSRLAGAGELFF. Full variable domain (rest looked up from reference TRBV11-1 and TRBJ2-2): EAEVAQSPRYKITEKSQAVAFWCDPISGHATLYWYRQILGQGPELLVQFQDESVVDDSQLPKDRFSAERLKGVDSTLKIQPAELGDSAMYLCASSLSRLAGAGELFFGEGSRLTVL.

This clone was recorded only once. This chain links TRBV6-6 with TRBJ1-3; TRBD1 matches 7 bases. The CDR3 spans 14 residues. Germline trimming cut 6 bases from V and 2 bases from J; bases unmatched to any gene: 4. Looked up from germline, CDR1 is MNHNY and CDR2 is SVGAGI (reference sequence). This CDR3 reads CASSRQGTGNTIYF. DNA of the CDR3: TGTGCCAGCAGCCGACAGGGTACTGGAAACACCATATATTTT.

J is TRBJ2-1 and V is TRBV27; 11 positions match TRBD2. V shed 2 bases, J shed 4 bases, and the junction held 4 bases outside the gene matches. Germline CDR1 MNHEY, CDR2 SMNVEV (reference sequence). This CDR3 contains 16 residues. The CDR3 DNA reads TGTGCCAGCAGTTTAAGGGTAGCGGGGGGGTACAATGAGCAGTTCTTC. Translated, it gives CASSLRVAGGYNEQFF.

This clone has only a few counts. At the DNA level, this CDR3 is encoded by other sequences in the same sample as well. The chain employs TRBV6-5 and TRBJ1-2; 9 bases agree with TRBD1. The CDR3 is 14 amino acids. Germline lookup yields CDR1 MNHEY and CDR2 SVGAGI. The V and J ends lost 2 bases and 8 bases, in that order; junction bases with no gene match: 6. CDR3 in DNA: TGTGCCAGCAGTTACACGGGACAGGGTTCCGGCTACACCTTC. This translates into CASSYTGQGSGYTF.

The rearrangement links TRBV6-5 to TRBJ2-2; D unresolved. The CDR3 runs to 13 residues. CDR1 MNHEY and CDR2 SVGAGI come from the germline V gene. The V end lost 7 bases, the J end lost 1 base, and 7 bases lay between the germline ends. The CDR3 region has the DNA TGTGCCAGCACGAACAGGAACACCGGGGAGCTGTTTTTT. Translated: CASTNRNTGELFF.

J is TRBJ1-1 and V is TRBV5-6; TRBD1 matches 8 bases. V trimming: 0 bases; J trimming: 7 bases; junction bases outside the gene matches: 5. The CDR3 sequence is 14 residues long. Germline V CDR1 and CDR2: SGHDT, YYEEEE. The CDR3: CASSLGGGTGEAFF. The CDR3 bases are TGTGCCAGCAGCTTGGGTGGTGGGACAGGTGAAGCTTTCTTT.

V is TRBV21-1 and J is TRBJ1-2; TRBD1 was called by the table and not checked on the DNA. TRBV21-1 counts as a pseudogene. This CDR3 region has 21 residues. The CDR3, as DNA: TGTGCCAGCGGATCCGTCTACGAAGAGGGACAGAATAGACGGGTTAACTATGGCTACACCTTC. Protein sequence: CASGSVYEEGQNRRVNYGYTF.

The chain links TRBV29-1 to TRBJ1-5, with D unclear. CDR3 length equals 13 residues. Trimming removed 5 bases from V and 2 bases from J, with 10 bases in between. The V gene's germline CDR1 is SQVTM and CDR2 ANQGSEA. The CDR3 DNA is TGCAGCGTTTACGAGGGCGGCAATCAGCCCCAGCATTTT. Its protein product is CSVYEGGNQPQHF.

This chain uses TRBV6-5 with TRBJ2-3; D possibly corresponds to TRBD1 (5 bases). The V and J ends lost 4 bases and 0 bases respectively, with 8 bases between them. The germline V gene has CDR1 MNHEY and CDR2 SVGAGI. The CDR3 covers 14 residues. The CDR3 sequence is CASSLGVSTDTQYF. CDR3 in DNA: TGTGCCAGCAGTTTAGGGGTGAGCACAGATACGCAGTATTTT.

The chain combines TRBV3-1 (or the pseudogene TRBV3-2) with TRBJ2-1; D uncertain. The V gene lost 1 base and the J gene lost 9 bases, with 13 bases spanning the gap. The CDR3 is 14 amino acids. The germline V gene has CDR1 LGHDT and CDR2 YNNKEL (reference sequence). In DNA, the CDR3 is TGTGCCAGCAGCCAAGCTGTCTTAAGAGGTGAGCAGTTCTTC. Its translation is CASSQAVLRGEQFF.

The V call is TRBV5-1, the J call TRBJ2-2; TRBD1 matches at 7 bases. J lost 5 bases, V lost 0 bases, and 10 bases had no gene match. The CDR3 covers 17 residues. Germline V lookup: CDR1 SGHRS, CDR2 YFSETQ. For the CDR3, the DNA is TGCGCCAGCAGCTTGGGCGTAACAGGGGCTAGGACCGGGGAGCTGTTTTTT. Translating gives CASSLGVTGARTGELFF.

The chain has TRBV5-4 and TRBJ2-5; D not resolved. The germline V and J ends were trimmed by 0 bases and 3 bases, with 9 bases remaining between them. The CDR3 totals 14 residues. Looked up from germline, CDR1 is SGHNT and CDR2 is YYREEE (reference sequence). The CDR3 nucleotides read TGTGCCAGCAGCTTGGACGACAAAGAAGAGACCCAGTACTTC. Amino acid sequence: CASSLDDKEETQYF.

CDR3 nucleotide sequence: TGCGCCAGCAGCCCGGGACAAAGGCCTGAAAAACTGTTTTTT. Encoded protein: CASSPGQRPEKLFF. The chain couples TRBV5-1 to TRBJ1-4; a weak D match, TRBD1 (6 bases). V shed 4 bases and J shed 7 bases, with 14 bases lying between them. Germline CDR1 is SGHRS and CDR2 is YFSETQ. The CDR3 is 14 residues long.

The chain recombines TRBV2 with TRBJ2-7; weak D call: TRBD2 (6 bases). Trimming removed 8 bases from V and 3 bases from J, with 20 bases in between. The germline gives CDR1 SNHLY, CDR2 FYNNEI. The length of the CDR3 is 15 residues. The chain's CDR3 is CASGKGRGRNYEQYF. CDR3 bases: TGTGCCAGCGGAAAGGGGCGGGGCAGGAACTACGAGCAGTACTTC.